This TCR beta chain was obtained from a study of vaccination and CD4 T cells after COVID-19. Study-level results: Counts of SARS-CoV-2-reactive clonotypes had a median that went from around 21 to 38, a nonsignificant change.

Turning to this clonotype: Its antigen is unknown.

Oncomine TCR Beta short-read sequencing was applied to DNA from cultured CD4+ T cells. MiXCR, applied by TCRdb to the PCR reads, yields one record per CDR3 protein. The sample has 20,000 to 25,000 distinct CDR3 sequences; over 40% are singletons. Germline values: CDR1 KGHSH, CDR2 LQKENI. The CDR3 length is 13 residues. The germline V and J ends were trimmed by 1 base and 3 bases, with 6 bases remaining between them. Treatment specified: 10-day PBMC culture with coronavirus spike peptide pools or control peptides (ViraFEST assay). Spanning March to December 2020, the positive PCR dates came before US Alpha, Beta and Delta variants.

This TCR came from a human donor who had recovered from COVID-19. Sequencing was carried out using CD4+ T cells from blood, cultured in vitro. The genes are TRBV18 and TRBJ2-5; TRBD2 is a possible D gene (5 bases). DNA of the CDR3: TGTGCCAGCTCACCACAGGAGGAAGAGACCCAGTACTTC. This gives the protein CASSPQEEETQYF.